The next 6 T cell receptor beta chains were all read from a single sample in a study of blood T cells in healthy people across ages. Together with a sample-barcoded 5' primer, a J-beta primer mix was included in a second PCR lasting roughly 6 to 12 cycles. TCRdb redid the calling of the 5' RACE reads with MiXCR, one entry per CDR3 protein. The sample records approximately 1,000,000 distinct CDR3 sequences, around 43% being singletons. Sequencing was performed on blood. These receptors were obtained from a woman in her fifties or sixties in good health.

CDR3: CASSPQRVTYEQYF. As DNA, the CDR3 is TGTGCCAGCAGCCCGCAGCGGGTAACCTACGAGCAGTACTTC. The chain combines TRBV3-1 with TRBJ2-7; D is possibly TRBD2 (6 bases). Germline V lookup: CDR1 LGHDT, CDR2 YNNKEL (reference sequence). The CDR3 sequence is 14 residues long. The V end was cut by 4 bases, the J end by 2 bases, with 12 bases between.

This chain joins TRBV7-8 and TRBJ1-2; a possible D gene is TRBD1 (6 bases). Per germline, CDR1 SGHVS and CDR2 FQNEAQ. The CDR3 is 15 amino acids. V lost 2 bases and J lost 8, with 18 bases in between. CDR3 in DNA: TGTGCCAGCAGCTTACTCCAGGGGCCCTTAGGGGGCTACACCTTC. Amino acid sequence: CASSLLQGPLGGYTF.

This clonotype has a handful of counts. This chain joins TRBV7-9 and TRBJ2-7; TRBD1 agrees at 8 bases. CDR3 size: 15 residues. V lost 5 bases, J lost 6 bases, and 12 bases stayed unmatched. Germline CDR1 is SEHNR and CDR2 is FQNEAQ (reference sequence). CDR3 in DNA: TGTGCCAGCAGCCCCTGGACAGGGCGCTCTCTCGAGCAGTACTTC. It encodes CASSPWTGRSLEQYF.

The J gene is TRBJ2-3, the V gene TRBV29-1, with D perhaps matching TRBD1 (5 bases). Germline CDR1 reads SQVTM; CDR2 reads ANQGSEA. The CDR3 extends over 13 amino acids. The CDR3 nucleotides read TGCAGTGCCCTAGGGGTTATAGGGGATACGCAGTATTTT. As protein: CSALGVIGDTQYF.

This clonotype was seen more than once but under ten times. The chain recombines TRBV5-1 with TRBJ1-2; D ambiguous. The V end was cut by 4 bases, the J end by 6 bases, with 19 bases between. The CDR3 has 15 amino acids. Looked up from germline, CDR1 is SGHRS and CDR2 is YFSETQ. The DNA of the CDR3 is TGCGCCAGCAGCGGGCTGCCAGCCCCGGCGGATGGCTACACCTTC. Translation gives CASSGLPAPADGYTF.

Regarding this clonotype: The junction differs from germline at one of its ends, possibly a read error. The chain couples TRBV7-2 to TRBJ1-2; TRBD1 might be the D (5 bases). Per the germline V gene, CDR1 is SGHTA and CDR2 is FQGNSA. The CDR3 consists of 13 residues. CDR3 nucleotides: TGTGCCAGCAGCGTAGCATGGGGGAGTCGCTACACCTTC. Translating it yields CASSVAWGSRYTF. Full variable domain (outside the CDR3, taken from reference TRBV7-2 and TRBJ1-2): GAGVSQSPSNKVTEKGKDVELRCDPISGHTALYWYRQSLGQGLEFLIYFQGNSAPDKSGLPSDRFSAERTGGSVSTLTIQRTQQEDSAVYLCASSVAWGSRYTFGSGTRLTVV.